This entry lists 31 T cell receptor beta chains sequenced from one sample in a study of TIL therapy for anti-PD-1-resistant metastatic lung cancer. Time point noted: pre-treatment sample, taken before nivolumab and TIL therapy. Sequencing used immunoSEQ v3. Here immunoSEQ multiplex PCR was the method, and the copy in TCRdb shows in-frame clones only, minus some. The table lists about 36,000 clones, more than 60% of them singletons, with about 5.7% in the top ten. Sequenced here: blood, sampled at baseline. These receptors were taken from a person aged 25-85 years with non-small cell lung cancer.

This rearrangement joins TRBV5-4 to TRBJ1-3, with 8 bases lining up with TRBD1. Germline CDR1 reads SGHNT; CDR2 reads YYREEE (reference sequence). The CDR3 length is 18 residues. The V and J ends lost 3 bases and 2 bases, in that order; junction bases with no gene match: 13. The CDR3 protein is CASSWGTGSLLAGNTIYF. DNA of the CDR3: TGTGCCAGCAGCTGGGGGACAGGTTCCCTCTTGGCTGGAAACACCATATATTTT.

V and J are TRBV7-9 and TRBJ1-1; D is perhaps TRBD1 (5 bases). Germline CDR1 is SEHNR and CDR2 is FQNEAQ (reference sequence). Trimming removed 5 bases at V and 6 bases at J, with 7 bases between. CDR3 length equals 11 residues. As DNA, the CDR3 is TGTGCCAGCAGCGGGACCCCTGAAGCTTTCTTT. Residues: CASSGTPEAFF.

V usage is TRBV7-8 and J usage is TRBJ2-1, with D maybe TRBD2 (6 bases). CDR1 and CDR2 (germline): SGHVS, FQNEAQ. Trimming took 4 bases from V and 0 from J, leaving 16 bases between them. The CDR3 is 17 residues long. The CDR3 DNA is TGTGCCAGCAGCTCCCTGGAGGGTCGGAGCTCCTACAATGAGCAGTTCTTC. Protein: CASSSLEGRSSYNEQFF.

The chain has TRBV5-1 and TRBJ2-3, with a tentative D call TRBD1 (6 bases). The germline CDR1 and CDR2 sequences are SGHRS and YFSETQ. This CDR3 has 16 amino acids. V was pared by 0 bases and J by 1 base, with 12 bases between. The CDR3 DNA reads TGCGCCAGCAGCTTGGCCGGGACATCCGGCACAGATACGCAGTATTTT. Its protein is CASSLAGTSGTDTQYF.

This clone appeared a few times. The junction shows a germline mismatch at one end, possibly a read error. CDR3 sequence reads: CASSEERPYTGELFF. The CDR3 DNA reads TGTGCCAGCAGCGAAGAAAGACCGTACACCGGGGAGCTGTTTTTT. The rearrangement uses TRBV14 and TRBJ2-2, with D unclear. The germline V gene encodes CDR1 SGHDN and CDR2 FVKESK. CDR3 size: 15 residues.

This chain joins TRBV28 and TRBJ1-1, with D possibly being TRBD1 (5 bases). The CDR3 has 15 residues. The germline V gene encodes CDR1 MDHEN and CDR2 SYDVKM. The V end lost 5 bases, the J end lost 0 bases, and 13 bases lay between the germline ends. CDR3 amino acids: CASSPGGAMNTEAFF. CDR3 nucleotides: TGTGCCAGCAGTCCCGGGGGAGCTATGAACACTGAAGCTTTCTTT.

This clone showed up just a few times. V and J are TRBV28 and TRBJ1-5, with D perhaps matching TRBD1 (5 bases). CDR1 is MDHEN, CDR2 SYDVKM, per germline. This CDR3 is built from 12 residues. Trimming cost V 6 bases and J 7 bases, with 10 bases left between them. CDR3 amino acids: CASRPGRQPQHF. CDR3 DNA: TGTGCCAGCAGACCGGGACGGCAGCCCCAGCATTTT. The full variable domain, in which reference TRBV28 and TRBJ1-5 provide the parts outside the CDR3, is DVKVTQSSRYLVKRTGEKVFLECVQDMDHENMFWYRQDPGLGLRLIYFSYDVKMKEKGDIPEGYSVSREKKERFSLILESASTNQTSMYLCASRPGRQPQHFGDGTRLSIL.

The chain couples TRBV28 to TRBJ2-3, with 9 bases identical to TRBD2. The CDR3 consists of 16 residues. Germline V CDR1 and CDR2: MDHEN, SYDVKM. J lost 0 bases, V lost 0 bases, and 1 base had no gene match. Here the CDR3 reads CASSLWTSGSTDTQYF. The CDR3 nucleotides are TGTGCCAGCAGTTTATGGACTAGCGGTAGCACAGATACGCAGTATTTT.

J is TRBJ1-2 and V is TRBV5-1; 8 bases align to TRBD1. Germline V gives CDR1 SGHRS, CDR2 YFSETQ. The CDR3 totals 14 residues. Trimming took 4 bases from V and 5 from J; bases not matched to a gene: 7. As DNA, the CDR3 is TGCGCCAGCAGCCTAGCGGGACAGGCTTATGGCTACACCTTC. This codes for CASSLAGQAYGYTF.

The CDR3 loop is CASSQELAGSYNEQFF. In DNA form, the CDR3 reads TGCGCCAGCAGCCAGGAATTAGCGGGTTCCTACAATGAGCAGTTCTTC. The gene calls are TRBV4-1 and TRBJ2-1; 7 positions match TRBD2. V dropped 3 bases and J dropped 1; count of bases not matched to a gene: 6. CDR1 and CDR2 from the germline V gene are MGHRA and YSYEKL. The CDR3 runs to 16 residues.

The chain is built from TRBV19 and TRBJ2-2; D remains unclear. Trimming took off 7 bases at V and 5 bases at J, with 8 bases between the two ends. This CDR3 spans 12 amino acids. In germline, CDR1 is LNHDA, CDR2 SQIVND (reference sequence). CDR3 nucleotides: TGTGCCAGTAAAACACGTACCGGGGAGCTGTTTTTT. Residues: CASKTRTGELFF.

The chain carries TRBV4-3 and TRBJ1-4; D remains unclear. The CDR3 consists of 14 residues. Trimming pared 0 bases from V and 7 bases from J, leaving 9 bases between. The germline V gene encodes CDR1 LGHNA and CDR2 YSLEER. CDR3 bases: TGCGCCAGCAGCCAAGATCAAAGGCCTGAAAAACTGTTTTTT. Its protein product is CASSQDQRPEKLFF.

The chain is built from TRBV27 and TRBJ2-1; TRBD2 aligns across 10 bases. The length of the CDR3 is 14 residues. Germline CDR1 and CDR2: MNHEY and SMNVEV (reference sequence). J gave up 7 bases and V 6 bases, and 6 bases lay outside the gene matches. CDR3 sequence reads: CASRTSGSRNEQFF. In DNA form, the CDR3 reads TGTGCCAGCAGGACTAGCGGGTCTCGGAATGAGCAGTTCTTC.

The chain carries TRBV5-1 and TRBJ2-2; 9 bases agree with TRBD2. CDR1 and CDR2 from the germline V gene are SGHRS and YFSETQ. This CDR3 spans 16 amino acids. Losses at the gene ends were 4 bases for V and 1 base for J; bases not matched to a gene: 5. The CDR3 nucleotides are TGCGCCAGCAGCATGGGACTAGCCGGGAACACCGGGGAGCTGTTTTTT. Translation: CASSMGLAGNTGELFF.

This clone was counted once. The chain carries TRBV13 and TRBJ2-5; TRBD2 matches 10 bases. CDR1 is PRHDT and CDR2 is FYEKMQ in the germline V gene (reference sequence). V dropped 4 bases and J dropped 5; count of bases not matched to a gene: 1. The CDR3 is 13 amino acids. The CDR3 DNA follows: TGTGCCAGCAGCTCGGGACTAGCGGAGACCCAGTACTTC. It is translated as CASSSGLAETQYF.

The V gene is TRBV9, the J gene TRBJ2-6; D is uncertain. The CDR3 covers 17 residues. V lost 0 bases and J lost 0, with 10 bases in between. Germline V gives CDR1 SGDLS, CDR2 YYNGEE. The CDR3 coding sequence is TGTGCCAGCAGCGTAGCTGGCCTTCCCTCTGGGGCCAACGTCCTGACTTTC. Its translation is CASSVAGLPSGANVLTF.

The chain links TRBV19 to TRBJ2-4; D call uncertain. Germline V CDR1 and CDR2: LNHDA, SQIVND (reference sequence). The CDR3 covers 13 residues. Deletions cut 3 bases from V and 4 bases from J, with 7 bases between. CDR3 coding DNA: TGTGCCAGTAGTATTCGCCAAAAAAACATTCAGTACTTC. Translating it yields CASSIRQKNIQYF.

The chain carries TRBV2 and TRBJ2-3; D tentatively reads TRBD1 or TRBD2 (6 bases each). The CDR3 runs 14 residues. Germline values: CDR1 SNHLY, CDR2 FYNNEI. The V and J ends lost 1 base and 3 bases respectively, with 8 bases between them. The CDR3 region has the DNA TGTGCCAGCAGTGAAGGGGGGGCTACAGATACGCAGTATTTT. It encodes CASSEGGATDTQYF.

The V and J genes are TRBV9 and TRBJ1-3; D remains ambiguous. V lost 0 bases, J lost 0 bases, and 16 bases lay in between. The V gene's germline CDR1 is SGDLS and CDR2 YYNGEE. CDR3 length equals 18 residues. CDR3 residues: CASSVAEARLTSGNTIYF. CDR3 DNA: TGTGCCAGCAGCGTAGCTGAGGCTAGACTTACCTCTGGAAACACCATATATTTT.

Here the CDR3 reads CASSLVNTEAFF. CDR3 bases: TGTGCCAGCAGCTTAGTCAACACTGAAGCTTTCTTT. V is TRBV13 and J is TRBJ1-1; unclear D gene. Per the germline V gene, CDR1 is PRHDT and CDR2 is FYEKMQ (reference sequence). The germline V and J ends were trimmed by 1 base and 2 bases, with 2 bases remaining between them. The CDR3 covers 12 residues.

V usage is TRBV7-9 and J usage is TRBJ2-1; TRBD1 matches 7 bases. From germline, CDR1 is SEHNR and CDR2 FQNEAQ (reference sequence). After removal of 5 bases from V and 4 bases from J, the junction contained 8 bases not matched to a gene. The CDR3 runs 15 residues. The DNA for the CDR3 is TGTGCCAGCAGCCGGGCCGGGACAGCGTACAATGAGCAGTTCTTC. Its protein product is CASSRAGTAYNEQFF. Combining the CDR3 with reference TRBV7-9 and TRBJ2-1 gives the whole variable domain DTGVSQNPRHKITKRGQNVTFRCDPISEHNRLYWYRQTLGQGPEFLTYFQNEAQLEKSRLLSDRFSAERPKGSFSTLEIQRTEQGDSAMYLCASSRAGTAYNEQFFGPGTRLTVL.

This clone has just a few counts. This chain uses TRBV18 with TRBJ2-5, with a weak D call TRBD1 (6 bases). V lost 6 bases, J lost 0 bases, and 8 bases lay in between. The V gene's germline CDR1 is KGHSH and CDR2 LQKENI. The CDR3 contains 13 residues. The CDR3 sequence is CASSTGHQETQYF. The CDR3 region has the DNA TGTGCCAGCTCGACAGGCCACCAAGAGACCCAGTACTTC.

In nucleotides, the CDR3 is TGTGCCAGCAGCTTAGCTTTGGTTAATTCACCCCTCCACTTT. This sequence encodes CASSLALVNSPLHF. V usage is TRBV7-2 and J usage is TRBJ1-6; D is undetermined. CDR1 is SGHTA and CDR2 is FQGNSA in the germline V gene. The CDR3 is made up of 14 amino acids. With 0 bases removed from V and 6 bases from J, the gap between germline ends came to 6 bases.

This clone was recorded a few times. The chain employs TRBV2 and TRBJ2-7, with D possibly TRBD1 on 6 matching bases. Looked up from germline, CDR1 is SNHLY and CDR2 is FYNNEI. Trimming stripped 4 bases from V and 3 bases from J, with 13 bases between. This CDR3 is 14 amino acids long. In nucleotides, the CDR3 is TGTGCCAGCAGTGGGACAGACCGCCTCTACGAGCAGTACTTC. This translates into CASSGTDRLYEQYF.

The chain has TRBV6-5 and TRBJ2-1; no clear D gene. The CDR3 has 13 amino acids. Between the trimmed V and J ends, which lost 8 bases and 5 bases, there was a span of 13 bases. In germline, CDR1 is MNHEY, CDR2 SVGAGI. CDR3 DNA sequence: TGTGCCAGCGGACCCTCCCTAAACAATGAGCAGTTCTTC. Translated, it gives CASGPSLNNEQFF.

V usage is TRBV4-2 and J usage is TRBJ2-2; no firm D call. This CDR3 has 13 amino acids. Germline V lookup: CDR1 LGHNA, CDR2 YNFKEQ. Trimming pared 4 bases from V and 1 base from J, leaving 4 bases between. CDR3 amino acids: CASSRQNTGELFF. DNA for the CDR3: TGTGCCAGCAGCCGGCAGAACACCGGGGAGCTGTTTTTT.

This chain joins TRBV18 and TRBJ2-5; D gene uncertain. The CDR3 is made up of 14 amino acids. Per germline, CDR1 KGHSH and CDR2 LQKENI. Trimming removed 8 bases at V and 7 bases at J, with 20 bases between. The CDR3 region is CASVMDRRSPTQYF. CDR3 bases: TGTGCCAGCGTAATGGACCGACGGAGCCCGACCCAGTACTTC.

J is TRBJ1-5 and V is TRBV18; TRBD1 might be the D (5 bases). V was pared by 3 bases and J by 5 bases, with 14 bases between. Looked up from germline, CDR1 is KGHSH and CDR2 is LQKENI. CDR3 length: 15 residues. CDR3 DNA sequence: TGTGCCAGCTCACCCCGCGACAGATTCGATCAGCCCCAGCATTTT. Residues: CASSPRDRFDQPQHF.

CDR3 in DNA: TGTGCCAGCAGTTCTACCTCAGGGGTCCCCTACGAGCAGTACTTC. It encodes CASSSTSGVPYEQYF. V gene TRBV6-6 combines with J gene TRBJ2-7; D is perhaps TRBD1 (6 bases). Germline CDR1 is MNHNY and CDR2 is SVGAGI (reference sequence). The CDR3 spans 15 residues. Trimming left V 4 bases short and J 2 bases short, with 15 bases between.

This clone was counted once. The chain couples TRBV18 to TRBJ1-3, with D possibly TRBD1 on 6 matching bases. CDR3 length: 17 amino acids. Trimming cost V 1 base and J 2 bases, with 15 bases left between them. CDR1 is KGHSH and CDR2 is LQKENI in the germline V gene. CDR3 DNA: TGTGCCAGCTCACCACTCGAACAGGGAGGCACTGGAAACACCATATATTTT. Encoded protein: CASSPLEQGGTGNTIYF. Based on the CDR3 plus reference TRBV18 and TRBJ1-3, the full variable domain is NAGVMQNPRHLVRRRGQEARLRCSPMKGHSHVYWYRQLPEEGLKFMVYLQKENIIDESGMPKERFSAEFPKEGPSILRIQQVVRGDSAAYFCASSPLEQGGTGNTIYFGEGSWLTVV.

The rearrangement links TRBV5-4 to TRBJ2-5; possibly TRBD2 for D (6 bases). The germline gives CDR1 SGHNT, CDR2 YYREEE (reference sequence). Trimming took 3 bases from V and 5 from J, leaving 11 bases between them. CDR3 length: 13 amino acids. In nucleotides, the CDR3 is TGTGCCAGCAGCTCGGGAGTGTGGGAGACCCAGTACTTC. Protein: CASSSGVWETQYF. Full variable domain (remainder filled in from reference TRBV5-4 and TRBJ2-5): ETGVTQSPTHLIKTRGQQVTLRCSSQSGHNTVSWYQQALGQGPQFIFQYYREEENGRGNFPPRFSGLQFPNYSSELNVNALELDDSALYLCASSSGVWETQYFGPGTRLLVL.